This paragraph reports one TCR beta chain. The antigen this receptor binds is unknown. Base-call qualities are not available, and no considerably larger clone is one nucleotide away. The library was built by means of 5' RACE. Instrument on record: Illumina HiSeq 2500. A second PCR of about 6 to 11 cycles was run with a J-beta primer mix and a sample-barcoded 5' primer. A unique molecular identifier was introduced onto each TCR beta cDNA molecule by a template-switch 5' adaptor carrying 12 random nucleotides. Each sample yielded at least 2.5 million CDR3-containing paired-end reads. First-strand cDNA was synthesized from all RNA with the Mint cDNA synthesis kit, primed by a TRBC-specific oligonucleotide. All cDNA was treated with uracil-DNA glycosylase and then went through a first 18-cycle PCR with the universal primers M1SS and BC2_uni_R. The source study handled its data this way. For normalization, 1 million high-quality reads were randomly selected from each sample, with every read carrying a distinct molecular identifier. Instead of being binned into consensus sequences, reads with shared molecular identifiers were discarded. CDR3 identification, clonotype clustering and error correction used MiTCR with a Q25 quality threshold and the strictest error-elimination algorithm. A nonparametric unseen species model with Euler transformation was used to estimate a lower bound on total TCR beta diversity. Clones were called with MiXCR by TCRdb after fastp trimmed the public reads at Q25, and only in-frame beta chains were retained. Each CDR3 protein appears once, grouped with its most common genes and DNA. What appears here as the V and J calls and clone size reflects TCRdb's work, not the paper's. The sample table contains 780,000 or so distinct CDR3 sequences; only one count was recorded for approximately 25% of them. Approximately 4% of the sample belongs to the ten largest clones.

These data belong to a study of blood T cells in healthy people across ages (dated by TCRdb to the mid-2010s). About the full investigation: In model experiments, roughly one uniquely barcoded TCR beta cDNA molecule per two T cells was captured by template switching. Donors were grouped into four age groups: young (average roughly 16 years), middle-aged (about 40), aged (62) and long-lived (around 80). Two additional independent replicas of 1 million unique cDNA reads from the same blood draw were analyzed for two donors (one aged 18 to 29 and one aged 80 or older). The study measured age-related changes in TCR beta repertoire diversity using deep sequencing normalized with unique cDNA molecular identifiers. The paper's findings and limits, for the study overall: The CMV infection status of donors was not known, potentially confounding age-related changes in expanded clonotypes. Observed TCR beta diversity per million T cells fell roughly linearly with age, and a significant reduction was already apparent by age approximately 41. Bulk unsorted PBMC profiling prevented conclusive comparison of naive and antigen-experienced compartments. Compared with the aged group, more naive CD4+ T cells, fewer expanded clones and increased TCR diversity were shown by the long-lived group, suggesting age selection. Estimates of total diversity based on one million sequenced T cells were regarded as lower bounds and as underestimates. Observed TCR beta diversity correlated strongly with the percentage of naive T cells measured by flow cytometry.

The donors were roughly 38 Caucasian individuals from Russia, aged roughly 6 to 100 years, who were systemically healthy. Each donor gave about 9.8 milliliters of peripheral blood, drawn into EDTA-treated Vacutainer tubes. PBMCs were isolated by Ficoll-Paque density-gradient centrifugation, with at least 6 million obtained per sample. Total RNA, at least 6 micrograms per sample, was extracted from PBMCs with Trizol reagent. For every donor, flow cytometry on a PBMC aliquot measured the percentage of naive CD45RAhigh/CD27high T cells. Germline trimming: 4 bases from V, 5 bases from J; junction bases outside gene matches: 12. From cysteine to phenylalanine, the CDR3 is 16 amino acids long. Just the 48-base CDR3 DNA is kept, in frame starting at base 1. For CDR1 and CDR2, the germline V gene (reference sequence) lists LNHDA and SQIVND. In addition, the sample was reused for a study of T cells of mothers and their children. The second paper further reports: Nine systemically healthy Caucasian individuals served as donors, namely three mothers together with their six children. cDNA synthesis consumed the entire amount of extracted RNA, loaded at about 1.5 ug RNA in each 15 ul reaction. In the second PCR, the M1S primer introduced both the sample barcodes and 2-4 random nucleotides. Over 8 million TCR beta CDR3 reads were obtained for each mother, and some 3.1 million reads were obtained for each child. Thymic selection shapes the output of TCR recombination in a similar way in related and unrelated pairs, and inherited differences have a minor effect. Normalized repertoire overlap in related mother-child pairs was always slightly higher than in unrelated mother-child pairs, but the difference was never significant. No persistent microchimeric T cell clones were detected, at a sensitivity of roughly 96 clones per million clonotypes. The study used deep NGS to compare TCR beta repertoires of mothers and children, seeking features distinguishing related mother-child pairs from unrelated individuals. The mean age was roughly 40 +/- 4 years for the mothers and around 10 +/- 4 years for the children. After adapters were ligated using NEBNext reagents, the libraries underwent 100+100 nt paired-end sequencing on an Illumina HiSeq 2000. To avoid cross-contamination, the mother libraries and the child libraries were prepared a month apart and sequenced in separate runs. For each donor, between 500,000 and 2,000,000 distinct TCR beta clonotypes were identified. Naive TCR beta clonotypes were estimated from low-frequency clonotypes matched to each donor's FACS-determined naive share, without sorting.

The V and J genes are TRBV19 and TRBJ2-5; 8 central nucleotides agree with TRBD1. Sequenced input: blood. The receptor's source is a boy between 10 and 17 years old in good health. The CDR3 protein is CASSKATGAQWETQYF. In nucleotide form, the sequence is TGTGCCAGTAGTAAGGCGACAGGGGCGCAATGGGAGACCCAGTACTTC.